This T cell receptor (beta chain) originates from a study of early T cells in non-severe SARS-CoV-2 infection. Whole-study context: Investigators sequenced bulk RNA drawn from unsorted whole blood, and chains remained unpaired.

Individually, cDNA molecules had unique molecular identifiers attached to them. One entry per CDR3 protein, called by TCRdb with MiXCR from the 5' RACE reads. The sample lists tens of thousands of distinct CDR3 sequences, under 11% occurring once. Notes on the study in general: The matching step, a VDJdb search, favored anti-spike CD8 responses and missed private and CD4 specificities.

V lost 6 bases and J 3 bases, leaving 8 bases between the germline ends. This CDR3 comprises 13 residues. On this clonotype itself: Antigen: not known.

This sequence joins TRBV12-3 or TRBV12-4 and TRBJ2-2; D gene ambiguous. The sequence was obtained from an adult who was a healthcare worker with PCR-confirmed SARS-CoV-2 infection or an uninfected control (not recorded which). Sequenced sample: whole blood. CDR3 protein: CASRIQDTGELFF. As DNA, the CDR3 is TGTGCCAGCAGGATTCAGGACACCGGGGAGCTGTTTTTT.